Included here is one TCR beta chain sequence, with context. The antigen is undetermined. This record belongs to a study of T cell responses to AZD1222 COVID-19 vaccine. Study-wide background: Second-dose schedules of about 4 or about 12 weeks were combined.

The length of the CDR3 is 14 residues. Germline assignment: CDR1 GTSNPN and CDR2 SVGIG (reference sequence). V lost 3 bases to trimming and J lost 8 bases, with 14 bases between them. The assay was immunoSEQ multiplex PCR, and TCRdb's table has in-frame clones only and misses some. The table records more than 150,000 clones, around 92% of them present only once. Overall study findings and caveats: It was only 6 or 7 AZD1222 recipients who were seropositive at baseline. Unmutated variant regions are reportedly targeted by nearly half of spike-specific TCRs. Sampled repertoires all dated from after the peak T cell response.

The J gene is TRBJ1-6, the V gene TRBV30, with D possibly matching TRBD1 (5 bases). The clonotype originates from an adult in good health. The sequences come from peripheral blood, collected on day 0 of AZD1222 vaccination. The CDR3 DNA sequence: TGTGCCTGGAGGATCGGGGGAATCGATTCACCCCTCCACTTT. Translation gives CAWRIGGIDSPLHF.